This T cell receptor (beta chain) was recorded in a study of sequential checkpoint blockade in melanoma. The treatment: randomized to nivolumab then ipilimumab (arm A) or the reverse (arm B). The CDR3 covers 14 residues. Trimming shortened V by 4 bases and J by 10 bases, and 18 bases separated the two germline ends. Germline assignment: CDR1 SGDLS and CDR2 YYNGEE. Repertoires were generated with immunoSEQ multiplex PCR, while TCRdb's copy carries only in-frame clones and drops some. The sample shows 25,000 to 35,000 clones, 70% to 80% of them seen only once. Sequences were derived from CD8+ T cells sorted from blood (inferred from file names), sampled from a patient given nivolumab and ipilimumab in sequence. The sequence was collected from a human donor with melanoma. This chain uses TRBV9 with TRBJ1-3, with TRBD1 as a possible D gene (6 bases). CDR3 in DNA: TGTGCCAGCAGCCCAGGGACATCCGAGAGGACCATATATTTT. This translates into CASSPGTSERTIYF.